What follows are 15 T cell receptor beta chains derived from one specimen sequenced in a study of blood T cell repertoires in COVID-19. Here immunoSEQ multiplex PCR was the method, and the copy in TCRdb shows in-frame clones only, minus some. This table holds about 80,000 clones, more than 60% found once. The source material was peripheral blood. The receptors come from a human donor in a cohort sampled during active COVID-19.

The genes are TRBV10-3 and TRBJ2-1, with 8 bases matching TRBD2. The germline gives CDR1 ENHRY, CDR2 SYGVKD. V was pared by 6 bases and J by 13 bases, with 11 bases of the junction left unmatched. The CDR3 length is 13 residues. The CDR3 sequence is CAIREAGDPYQFF. Here the CDR3 DNA reads TGTGCCATCAGAGAAGCGGGAGACCCCTACCAGTTCTTC.

The chain combines TRBV7-2 with TRBJ1-5, with TRBD1 matching over 7 bases. The CDR3 loop spans 13 amino acids. Germline values: CDR1 SGHTA, CDR2 FQGNSA. V was pared by 4 bases and J by 4 bases, with 1 base of the junction left unmatched. The CDR3 nucleotides are TGTGCCAGCAGCTCACAGGGGAATCAGCCCCAGCATTTT. This sequence encodes CASSSQGNQPQHF.

This clone was seen only once. V and J are TRBV9 and TRBJ1-1; 10 nucleotides line up with TRBD1. V lost 3 bases and J lost 2; bases outside the gene matches: 10. CDR1 and CDR2 from the germline V gene are SGDLS and YYNGEE. The CDR3 spans 17 residues. CDR3 nucleotide sequence: TGTGCCAGCAGCGATTTGAGGGGGGACAGGGGCAACACTGAAGCTTTCTTT. Amino acids: CASSDLRGDRGNTEAFF.

This chain uses TRBV4-3 with TRBJ1-2; TRBD1 agrees at 8 bases. The length of the CDR3 is 16 residues. The V gene's germline CDR1 is LGHNA and CDR2 YSLEER. V dropped 4 bases and J dropped 3; count of bases not matched to a gene: 10. For the CDR3, the DNA is TGCGCCAGCAGCCGAGGACAGGGTAATAGCGACTATGGCTACACCTTC. Amino acid sequence: CASSRGQGNSDYGYTF.

At least ten counts were recorded for this clone. The rearrangement joins TRBV7-9 to TRBJ1-2; tentatively, D is TRBD1 (5 bases). This CDR3 spans 15 amino acids. Germline-derived CDR1 and CDR2 are SEHNR and FQNEAQ (reference sequence). Trimming took 5 bases from V and 0 from J, leaving 13 bases between them. The CDR3 here is CASSLPGGANYGYTF. The CDR3, as DNA: TGTGCCAGCAGCCTTCCTGGGGGGGCTAACTATGGCTACACCTTC.

Here the CDR3 reads CASRSPGQGSFGYTF. Here the CDR3 DNA reads TGTGCCAGCAGAAGTCCCGGACAGGGGAGTTTTGGCTACACCTTC. The rearrangement links TRBV2 to TRBJ1-2; TRBD1 aligns across 9 bases. Trimming took 6 bases from V and 7 from J; bases not matched to a gene: 12. Germline V gives CDR1 SNHLY, CDR2 FYNNEI. The CDR3 totals 15 residues.

The rearrangement joins TRBV27 to TRBJ2-3; 8 bases are shared with TRBD2. This CDR3 spans 16 amino acids. Germline V lookup: CDR1 MNHEY, CDR2 SMNVEV (reference sequence). Germline trimming cut 7 bases from V and 2 bases from J; bases unmatched to any gene: 11. As DNA, the CDR3 is TGTGCCAGCACCTTAGGGCCCGGGGGGGACACAGATACGCAGTATTTT. Its translation is CASTLGPGGDTDTQYF.

This clone was observed a handful of times. Given a much more abundant clone one base away, this may be a read error. This sample includes further DNA sequences coding for the same CDR3. The rearrangement joins TRBV27 to TRBJ2-1; a possible D gene is TRBD2 (6 bases). Trimming removed 3 bases from V and 0 bases from J, with 9 bases in between. In germline, CDR1 is MNHEY, CDR2 SMNVEV (reference sequence). The CDR3 is 15 residues long. As DNA, the CDR3 is TGTGCCAGCAGTTTGCTGGGGGGCTCCTACAATGAGCAGTTCTTC. This codes for CASSLLGGSYNEQFF.

The J gene is TRBJ1-2, the V gene TRBV6-5; D remains unclear. The germline V and J ends were trimmed by 0 bases and 5 bases, with 7 bases remaining between them. Germline V gene lookup returns CDR1 MNHEY and CDR2 SVGAGI. The CDR3 has 13 residues. The CDR3 loop is CASSYSAGYGYTF. CDR3 nucleotide sequence: TGTGCCAGCAGTTACTCGGCAGGTTATGGCTACACCTTC.

V and J are TRBV28 and TRBJ1-1, with TRBD1 as a possible D gene (6 bases). Germline CDR1 reads MDHEN; CDR2 reads SYDVKM. The CDR3 covers 14 residues. Trimming pared 1 base from V and 4 bases from J, leaving 10 bases between. For the CDR3, the DNA is TGTGCCAGCAGTTTATTAGGGGGTAGCACTGAAGCTTTCTTT. It translates to CASSLLGGSTEAFF.

The gene calls are TRBV6-6 and TRBJ2-6; TRBD1 matches 7 bases. This CDR3 region has 16 residues. Trimming cost V 10 bases and J 0 bases; bases outside gene matches: 9. Germline CDR1 reads MNHNY; CDR2 reads SVGAGI (reference sequence). The CDR3 here is CATTGEGYSGANVLTF. As DNA, the CDR3 is TGTGCCACAACAGGGGAAGGTTACTCTGGGGCCAACGTCCTGACTTTC.

The gene calls are TRBV2 and TRBJ1-2; TRBD1 aligns across 7 bases. Germline-derived CDR1 and CDR2 are SNHLY and FYNNEI. Trimming at V came to 3 bases and at J to 7 bases, leaving 5 bases not matched to a gene. The CDR3 has 13 residues. The CDR3 bases are TGTGCCAGCAGTGATGAGGGGGCGGTTGGCTACACCTTC. Protein sequence: CASSDEGAVGYTF.

This clone was found a few times. The chain is built from TRBV27 and TRBJ1-5, with TRBD1 matching over 7 bases. Per the germline V gene, CDR1 is MNHEY and CDR2 is SMNVEV (reference sequence). The CDR3 sequence is 15 residues long. Germline trimming cut 6 bases from V and 3 bases from J; bases unmatched to any gene: 8. The chain's CDR3 is CASSPLGTVNQPQHF. The CDR3 region has the DNA TGTGCCAGCAGCCCTCTTGGGACAGTCAATCAGCCCCAGCATTTT.

The chain is built from TRBV2 and TRBJ2-7, with D perhaps matching TRBD1 (6 bases). This CDR3 comprises 11 residues. CDR1 and CDR2 (germline): SNHLY, FYNNEI. CDR3 DNA sequence: TGTGCCAGCAGTCTCGACAGGATAGGTGAAGTC. It codes for CASSLDRIGEV.

J is TRBJ1-1 and V is TRBV27, with D perhaps TRBD1 (6 bases). The CDR3 extends over 13 amino acids. The V end was cut by 3 bases, the J end by 1 base, with 6 bases between. The germline V gene encodes CDR1 MNHEY and CDR2 SMNVEV (reference sequence). The CDR3 is CASSLTGNTEAFF. The DNA of the CDR3 is TGTGCCAGCAGTTTGACAGGGAACACTGAAGCTTTCTTT.